These 15 T cell receptor beta chains originate from one sample sequenced in a study of T cells expressing NK-cell markers. TCRdb reanalyzed the 5' RACE reads, giving one entry per CDR3 protein sequence and no DNA. The sample table includes under 500,000 distinct CDR3 sequences. The sample comprised blood T cells: a sorted CD56 or NKG2C T cell subset, CD4+ or CD8+ T cells, or bulk PBMC T cells (not recorded which). These TCRs come from a woman aged 18-70 years in good health.

The rearrangement links TRBV20-1 to TRBJ1-1; TCRdb returns TRBD1, unconfirmable since there is no DNA. This CDR3 is 14 amino acids long. Germline CDR1 is DFQATT and CDR2 is SNEGSKA (reference sequence). The CDR3 spells CSASGKGVNTEAFF.

This chain links TRBV20-1 with TRBJ2-2; as DNA is missing, the TRBD1 call by TCRdb cannot be tested. Germline CDR1 DFQATT, CDR2 SNEGSKA (reference sequence). This CDR3 is 13 amino acids long. CDR3: CSARGPHTGELFF.

V and J are TRBV4-3 and TRBJ2-7. The CDR3 is 15 residues long. Germline assignment: CDR1 LGHNA and CDR2 YSLEER. CDR3: CASSQASGDLYEQYF.

The rearrangement links TRBV6-5 to TRBJ2-1; TCRdb indicates TRBD1, and absent DNA this call remains unverified. Looked up from germline, CDR1 is MNHEY and CDR2 is SVGAGI. The CDR3 contains 14 residues. CDR3 residues: CASSYRGGNNEQFF.

This rearrangement joins TRBV30 to TRBJ1-1. CDR3 length: 11 amino acids. Germline CDR1 reads GTSNPN; CDR2 reads SVGIG (reference sequence). CDR3 sequence: CAWSLEVRAFF. Based on the CDR3 plus reference TRBV30 and TRBJ1-1, the full variable domain is SQTIHQWPATLVQPVGSPLSLECTVEGTSNPNLYWYRQAAGRGLQLLFYSVGIGQISSEVPQNLSASRPQDRQFILSSKKLLLSDSGFYLCAWSLEVRAFFGQGTRLTVV.

The chain carries TRBV4-1 and TRBJ2-7. The germline V gene has CDR1 MGHRA and CDR2 YSYEKL. The CDR3 is 14 residues long. The CDR3 sequence: CASSQVGNSYEQYF.

V is TRBV19 and J is TRBJ2-3. The germline V gene has CDR1 LNHDA and CDR2 SQIVND (reference sequence). CDR3 size: 14 residues. This CDR3 reads CASRRLGATDTQYF.

This CDR3 reads CASSLESLAGYNEQFF. The chain carries TRBV5-1 and TRBJ2-1; the TCRdb D gene call, TRBD2, has no DNA to confirm it. The germline CDR1 and CDR2 sequences are SGHRS and YFSETQ. The CDR3 extends over 16 amino acids. Full variable domain (outside the CDR3, taken from reference TRBV5-1 and TRBJ2-1): KAGVTQTPRYLIKTRGQQVTLSCSPISGHRSVSWYQQTPGQGLQFLFEYFSETQRNKGNFPGRFSGRQFSNSRSEMNVSTLELGDSALYLCASSLESLAGYNEQFFGPGTRLTVL.

The V and J genes are TRBV20-1 and TRBJ2-7; TCRdb's D call, TRBD1, is unchecked because there is no DNA. Germline values: CDR1 DFQATT, CDR2 SNEGSKA (reference sequence). The CDR3 length is 15 residues. The CDR3 region is CSASPHPDRAYEQYF.

The chain combines TRBV15 with TRBJ1-3. The CDR3 length is 14 residues. The V gene's germline CDR1 is LNHNV and CDR2 YYDKDF (reference sequence). This CDR3 reads CATSRDISGNTIYF. Full variable domain (missing parts from reference TRBV15 and TRBJ1-3): DAMVIQNPRYQVTQFGKPVTLSCSQTLNHNVMYWYQQKSSQAPKLLFHYYDKDFNNEADTPDNFQSRRPNTSFCFLDIRSPGLGDTAMYLCATSRDISGNTIYFGEGSWLTVV.

The chain combines TRBV9 with TRBJ2-1; TCRdb lists TRBD2, though no DNA is available to test this call. The CDR3 has 16 residues. CDR1 and CDR2 (germline): SGDLS, YYNGEE. The CDR3 spells CASSDSGSGVVDEQFF. The variable domain in full, completed from reference TRBV9 and TRBJ2-1, reads DSGVTQTPKHLITATGQRVTLRCSPRSGDLSVYWYQQSLDQGLQFLIQYYNGEERAKGNILERFSAQQFPDLHSELNLSSLELGDSALYFCASSDSGSGVVDEQFFGPGTRLTVL.

The gene calls are TRBV4-2 and TRBJ2-1. The CDR3 extends over 15 amino acids. Germline V CDR1 and CDR2: LGHNA, YNFKEQ. CDR3 protein: CASSQELSELYEQFF.

The chain joins TRBV9 to TRBJ2-1; as DNA is missing, the TRBD2 call by TCRdb cannot be tested. Germline CDR1 SGDLS, CDR2 YYNGEE. The CDR3 sequence is 18 residues long. CDR3 amino acids: CASSHQHRGGSSYNEQFF.

The rearrangement uses TRBV12-3 or TRBV12-4 and TRBJ2-3. The CDR3 is 12 amino acids. The CDR3 loop is CASSLGRHTQYF.

The chain uses TRBV6-5 and TRBJ2-1; TCRdb calls TRBD1, which cannot be checked without DNA. CDR1 and CDR2 from the germline V gene are MNHEY and SVGAGI. The CDR3 has 16 amino acids. This chain's CDR3 is CASSYSAGDEVDEQFF.